Listed below are T cell receptor beta chains from one sample, sequenced in a study of vaccination effects on CD4 cells after COVID-19. These receptors are not linked to any known antigen. Libraries were prepared by immunoSEQ multiplex PCR; TCRdb keeps only in-frame clonotypes and omits some of them. The table records roughly 70,000 clones, under 80% of them present only once. Sequences were derived from CD4+ T cells from PBMCs cultured with HCoV-OC43 spike peptides, sampled after COVID-19 vaccination. Receptors were obtained from a human donor who received a COVID-19 vaccine. CDR3s include the opening cysteine and the closing phenylalanine or tryptophan. A D gene is named only where the DNA matches it firmly.

j_call | v_call | d_call | cdr3_aa | cdr3_nt
TRBJ2-5 | TRBV18 | - | CASSPNTGPGETQYF | TGTGCCAGCTCACCAAATACAGGGCCGGGGGAGACCCAGTACTTC
TRBJ2-1 | TRBV5-4 | TRBD2 | CASSLASGGYNEQFF | TGTGCCAGCAGCTTGGCTAGCGGGGGATACAATGAGCAGTTCTTC
TRBJ1-5 | TRBV6-6 | - | CASSYSTENQPQHF | TGTGCCAGCAGTTACTCGACGGAGAATCAGCCCCAGCATTTT
TRBJ1-1 | TRBV10-2 | TRBD1 | CATHDRGNTEAFF | TGCGCCACCCATGACAGGGGAAACACTGAAGCTTTCTTT
TRBJ1-5 | TRBV18 | - | CASSSDRSNQPQHF | TGTGCCAGCTCATCAGACAGGAGCAATCAGCCCCAGCATTTT
TRBJ1-3 | TRBV28 | - | CASSLSLSGNTIYF | TGTGCCAGCAGTTTAAGTCTTTCTGGAAACACCATATATTTT
TRBJ2-3 | TRBV24-1 | - | CATSVRGATDTQYF | TGTGCCACCAGTGTGAGGGGGGCCACAGATACGCAGTATTTT
TRBJ1-1 | TRBV11-2 | - | CASSLQGLSGTEAFF | TGTGCCAGCAGCTTGCAGGGGCTAAGCGGCACTGAAGCTTTCTTT
TRBJ1-1 | TRBV7-2 | - | CASSFRGASNTEAFF | TGTGCCAGCAGCTTTCGTGGGGCGTCGAACACTGAAGCTTTCTTT
TRBJ2-6 | TRBV27 | - | CASSFFKGLAGANVLTF | TGTGCCAGCAGTTTTTTTAAGGGGTTGGCTGGGGCCAACGTCCTGACTTTC